The text below deals with one T cell receptor beta chain. Treatment noted: around 19 received Ad26.COV2.S at low or high dose, single or two shots; about five received placebo; per-sample allocation not given. On day 63 after the first injection, vaccine and placebo recipients gave samples. Ad26 vector vaccine expressed Wuhan-strain SARS-CoV-2 spike. Germline-derived CDR1 and CDR2 are LNHNV and YYDKDF (reference sequence). Losses at the gene ends were 1 base for V and 4 bases for J; bases not matched to a gene: 2. This CDR3 spans 14 amino acids. This specimen belongs to a study of Ad26.COV2.S vaccination and SARS-CoV-2 variants. The repertoire was sequenced with immunoSEQ multiplex PCR; TCRdb's copy has only in-frame clones and lacks some. The data hold about 390,000 clones, with approximately 92% observed a single time.

This chain uses TRBV15 with TRBJ1-2, with 8 bases identical to TRBD1. This receptor was identified in a person aged 18-60 years who received the Ad26.COV2.S COVID-19 vaccine or a placebo. The sequencing here drew on peripheral blood, taken in a trial of Ad26.COV2.S vaccine versus placebo. In nucleotides, the CDR3 is TGTGCCACCAGCAGAGGACAGGGGAGCTATGGCTACACCTTC. It yields the protein CATSRGQGSYGYTF.